The source of this T cell receptor (beta chain) is a study of OX40 agonist ivuxolimab in advanced cancers. TCRdb keeps only in-frame clones here, not all; method: immunoSEQ multiplex PCR. This table has about 80,000 clones, 80% to 90% appearing once. Patients were excluded for autoimmune disease history or systemic immunosuppression. The germline V gene has CDR1 MDHEN and CDR2 SYDVKM. The CDR3 totals 17 residues. V gave up 6 bases and J gave up 6 bases, with 27 bases separating them. Source: CD4+ or CD8+ T cells sorted from blood, taken in a trial of the OX40 agonist ivuxolimab. This sequence joins TRBV28 and TRBJ2-7; D is tentatively TRBD1 or TRBD2 (7 bases each). This clonotype was obtained from an adult with an advanced solid tumor such as melanoma, head and neck, liver or kidney cancer. Here the CDR3 reads CASSPGGIGGRIPEQYF. In DNA, the CDR3 is TGTGCCAGCAGCCCAGGGGGAATTGGCGGGAGAATCCCCGAGCAGTACTTC.